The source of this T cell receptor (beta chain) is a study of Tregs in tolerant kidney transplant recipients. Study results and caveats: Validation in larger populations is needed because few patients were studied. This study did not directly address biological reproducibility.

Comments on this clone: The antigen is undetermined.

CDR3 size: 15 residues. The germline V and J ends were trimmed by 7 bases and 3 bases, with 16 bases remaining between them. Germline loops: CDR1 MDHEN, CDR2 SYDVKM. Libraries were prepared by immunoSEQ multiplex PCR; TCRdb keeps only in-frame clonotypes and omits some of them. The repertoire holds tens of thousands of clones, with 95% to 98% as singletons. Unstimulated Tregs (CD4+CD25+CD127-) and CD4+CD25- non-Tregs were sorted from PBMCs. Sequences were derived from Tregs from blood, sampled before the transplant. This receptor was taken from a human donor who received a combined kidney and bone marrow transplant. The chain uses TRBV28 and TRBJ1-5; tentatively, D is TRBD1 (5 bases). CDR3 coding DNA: TGTGCCAGCACTGTTGCCAGGGTTGTCAATCAGCCCCAGCATTTT. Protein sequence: CASTVARVVNQPQHF.